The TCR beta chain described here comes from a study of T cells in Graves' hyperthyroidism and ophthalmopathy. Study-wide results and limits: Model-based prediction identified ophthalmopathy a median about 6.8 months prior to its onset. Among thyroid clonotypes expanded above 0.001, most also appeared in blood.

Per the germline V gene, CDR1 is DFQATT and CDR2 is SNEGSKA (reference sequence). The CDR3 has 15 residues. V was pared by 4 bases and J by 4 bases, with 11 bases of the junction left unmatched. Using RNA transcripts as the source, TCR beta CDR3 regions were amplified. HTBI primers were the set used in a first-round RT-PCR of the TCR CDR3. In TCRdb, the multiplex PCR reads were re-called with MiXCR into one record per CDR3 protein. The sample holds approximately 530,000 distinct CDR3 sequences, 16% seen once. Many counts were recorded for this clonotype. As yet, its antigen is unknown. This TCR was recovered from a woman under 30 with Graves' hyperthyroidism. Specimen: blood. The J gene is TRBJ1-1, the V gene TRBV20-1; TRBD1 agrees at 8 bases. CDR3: CSAKVMTGVGTEAFF. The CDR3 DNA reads TGCAGTGCTAAAGTGATGACAGGGGTGGGCACTGAAGCTTTCTTT.